This T cell receptor beta chain is drawn from a study of blood T cell repertoires in COVID-19. Original analysis: Cell counts per sample came from amplifying reference gene primers. Here immunoSEQ multiplex PCR was the method, and the copy in TCRdb shows in-frame clones only, minus some. The V and J calls and clone size are taken from that table; D and trimming were inferred from the DNA. In the table there are around 250,000 clones, about 88% of which are singletons. In germline, CDR1 is MDHEN, CDR2 SYDVKM. The V end was cut by 5 bases, the J end by 6 bases, with 10 bases between. This CDR3 spans 13 amino acids.

The chain has TRBV28 and TRBJ1-4; D remains unclear. The sequence was obtained from a woman in her forties or fifties who had recovered from COVID-19. Sequencing input: PBMCs or T cells enriched from blood (not recorded which). In DNA form, the CDR3 reads TGTGCCAGCAGTCGAGATAGCTATGAAAAACTGTTTTTT. Translating it yields CASSRDSYEKLFF.